These 27 T cell receptor beta chains share one sample of origin, sequenced in a study of response to subunit inactivated influenza vaccine. TCRdb redid the calling of the RT-PCR reads with MiXCR, one entry per CDR3 protein. This sample has over 800,000 distinct CDR3 sequences, with 21% found just once. Specimen: PBMCs from blood, collected roughly 5 days after vaccination. The receptors originated from a man aged 50 to 60 who received an inactivated influenza vaccine.

This clonotype was recorded a few times. The V and J genes are TRBV24-1 and TRBJ2-7; TRBD1 aligns across 8 bases. V lost 11 bases, J lost 7 bases, and 12 bases stayed unmatched. The CDR3 is 13 residues long. The germline V gene encodes CDR1 KGHDR and CDR2 SFDVKD. Here the CDR3 reads CAIGTGGPGEQYF. CDR3 nucleotides: TGTGCCATCGGGACAGGCGGACCGGGTGAGCAGTACTTC.

The CDR3 loop is CASSPLASGAWGQFF. The CDR3 bases are TGCGCCAGCAGCCCTTTGGCTAGCGGGGCATGGGGGCAGTTCTTC. V usage is TRBV5-1 and J usage is TRBJ2-1, with 9 nucleotides matching TRBD2. Germline V CDR1 and CDR2: SGHRS, YFSETQ. The CDR3 runs 15 residues. V lost 4 bases to trimming and J lost 12 bases; unmatched junction nucleotides: 14. Full variable domain (remainder filled in from reference TRBV5-1 and TRBJ2-1): KAGVTQTPRYLIKTRGQQVTLSCSPISGHRSVSWYQQTPGQGLQFLFEYFSETQRNKGNFPGRFSGRQFSNSRSEMNVSTLELGDSALYLCASSPLASGAWGQFFGPGTRLTVL.

The chain combines TRBV20-1 with TRBJ2-7; tentative D call: TRBD1 (5 bases). The CDR3 is 15 residues long. With 5 bases removed from V and 0 bases from J, the gap between germline ends came to 17 bases. Germline-derived CDR1 and CDR2 are DFQATT and SNEGSKA (reference sequence). CDR3 region: CSAPRVGSFSYEQYF. The CDR3 region has the DNA TGCAGTGCTCCCAGGGTGGGTTCTTTCTCCTACGAGCAGTACTTC.

The V and J genes are TRBV9 and TRBJ2-5; D is perhaps TRBD1 (5 bases). CDR1 is SGDLS and CDR2 is YYNGEE in the germline V gene. V gave up 3 bases and J gave up 4 bases, with 13 bases separating them. The CDR3 totals 14 residues. The CDR3 region is CASSAATRGETQYF. Here the CDR3 DNA reads TGTGCCAGCAGCGCCGCAACAAGGGGAGAGACCCAGTACTTC. Full variable domain (remainder filled in from reference TRBV9 and TRBJ2-5): DSGVTQTPKHLITATGQRVTLRCSPRSGDLSVYWYQQSLDQGLQFLIQYYNGEERAKGNILERFSAQQFPDLHSELNLSSLELGDSALYFCASSAATRGETQYFGPGTRLLVL.

In its sample, this clonotype was seen a few times. The V gene is TRBV9, the J gene TRBJ2-2; 7 positions agree with TRBD2. In germline, CDR1 is SGDLS, CDR2 YYNGEE. This CDR3 spans 12 amino acids. The ends lost 7 bases at V and 8 bases at J; junction bases unmatched: 5. DNA for the CDR3: TGTGCCAGCTGTTCGGGACTAGGGGAGCTGTTTTTT. Amino acid sequence: CASCSGLGELFF.

In its sample, this clonotype was seen a few times. CDR3 coding DNA: TGTGCCAGCAGGGTAGCGGGGGGGCAAGAGACCCAGTACTTC. This gives the protein CASRVAGGQETQYF. The V and J genes are TRBV6-1 and TRBJ2-5; TRBD2 matches 11 bases. V lost 6 bases to trimming and J lost 2 bases; unmatched junction nucleotides: 2. Germline assignment: CDR1 MNHNS and CDR2 SASEGT. The CDR3 is 14 residues long.

This chain links TRBV5-1 with TRBJ2-7; D gene unclear. V was shortened by 0 bases and J by 6 bases, with 10 bases between the two germline ends. The CDR3 has 13 residues. Germline values: CDR1 SGHRS, CDR2 YFSETQ. For the CDR3, the DNA is TGCGCCAGCAGCTTGGGGGAAGGGATCGAGCAGTACTTC. This codes for CASSLGEGIEQYF.

This clonotype has a handful of counts. The V and J genes are TRBV3-1 and TRBJ2-7; 8 nucleotides agree with TRBD2. The germline CDR1 and CDR2 sequences are LGHDT and YNNKEL (reference sequence). Trimming at V came to 4 bases and at J to 5 bases, leaving 7 bases not matched to a gene. The CDR3 length is 14 residues. CDR3 in amino acids: CASSPRTSFNEQYF. The CDR3 DNA reads TGTGCCAGCAGCCCACGGACTAGCTTCAACGAGCAGTACTTC.

The chain couples TRBV5-1 to TRBJ2-1; D gene unclear. V gave up 4 bases and J gave up 0 bases, with 2 bases separating them. CDR3 length: 12 residues. Germline-derived CDR1 and CDR2 are SGHRS and YFSETQ. CDR3 sequence: CASSASYNEQFF. The CDR3 coding sequence is TGCGCCAGCAGCGCCTCCTACAATGAGCAGTTCTTC.

This clonotype was seen more than once but under ten times. The CDR3 protein is CASSPPHQETQYF. In DNA, the CDR3 is TGTGCCAGCAGCCCCCCCCACCAAGAGACCCAGTACTTC. V is TRBV12-3 or TRBV12-4 and J is TRBJ2-5; D is ambiguous. Deletions cut 6 bases from V and 0 bases from J, with 8 bases between. The CDR3 sequence is 13 residues long.

The V call is TRBV15, the J call TRBJ2-2, with 9 nucleotides matching TRBD2. V was clipped by 3 bases and J by 6 bases; unmatched bases: 8. Germline CDR1 LNHNV, CDR2 YYDKDF (reference sequence). This CDR3 has 16 residues. The chain's CDR3 is CATSSPAGGLAGELFF. In nucleotides, the CDR3 is TGTGCCACCAGCAGCCCAGCGGGGGGCCTAGCCGGGGAGCTGTTTTTT.

This clonotype was recorded at least ten times. This rearrangement joins TRBV5-1 to TRBJ2-7; 8 bases fit TRBD1. Germline values: CDR1 SGHRS, CDR2 YFSETQ. CDR3 length equals 14 residues. V was clipped by 0 bases and J by 5 bases; unmatched bases: 4. This CDR3 is CASSLEGTGHEQYF. The CDR3 DNA reads as TGCGCCAGCAGCTTGGAAGGGACAGGCCACGAGCAGTACTTC.

The chain joins TRBV15 to TRBJ1-2; D remains ambiguous. Trimming cost V 0 bases and J 7 bases, with 6 bases left between them. Looked up from germline, CDR1 is LNHNV and CDR2 is YYDKDF (reference sequence). This CDR3 spans 12 amino acids. CDR3 amino acids: CATSRDTVGYTF. As DNA, the CDR3 is TGTGCCACCAGCAGAGATACGGTTGGCTACACCTTC.

The chain recombines TRBV6-2 or TRBV6-3 with TRBJ2-1, with 8 nucleotides matching TRBD2. Germline V gene lookup returns CDR1 MNHEY and CDR2 SVGEGT. The CDR3 runs to 15 residues. The J segment lost 7 bases and the V segment lost 2 bases, leaving 7 bases of the junction unmatched. The CDR3 DNA follows: TGTGCCAGCAGTTACCTGCGGGGCGGGGGGAATGAGCAGTTCTTC. It encodes CASSYLRGGGNEQFF.

This clonotype was recorded at least ten times. The chain couples TRBV7-9 to TRBJ1-1; D is undetermined. Germline CDR1 and CDR2: SEHNR and FQNEAQ (reference sequence). The CDR3 has 12 residues. The V gene lost 2 bases and the J gene lost 0 bases, with 1 base spanning the gap. CDR3 amino acids: CASSLMNTEAFF. The CDR3 nucleotides are TGTGCCAGCAGCTTAATGAACACTGAAGCTTTCTTT.

The chain joins TRBV18 to TRBJ2-5; 7 bases match TRBD2. V lost 1 base to trimming and J lost 4 bases; unmatched junction nucleotides: 6. CDR1 is KGHSH, CDR2 LQKENI, per germline. The CDR3 length is 15 residues. CDR3 bases: TGTGCCAGCTCACCACGCGGGGGTGTCACAGAGACCCAGTACTTC. Translation gives CASSPRGGVTETQYF.

The V gene is TRBV6-5, the J gene TRBJ2-7; D remains ambiguous. V lost 2 bases and J lost 0, with 11 bases in between. The CDR3 is 15 residues long. Germline CDR1 MNHEY, CDR2 SVGAGI. The CDR3 spells CASSYGAPSSYEQYF. The CDR3 bases are TGTGCCAGCAGTTACGGCGCACCGAGCTCCTACGAGCAGTACTTC.

V gene TRBV20-1 combines with J gene TRBJ1-1; D is undetermined. The CDR3 has 15 residues. The V end was cut by 6 bases, the J end by 5 bases, with 22 bases between. CDR1 and CDR2 (germline): DFQATT, SNEGSKA (reference sequence). This CDR3 reads CSAHPPTRRLTEAFF. In DNA form, the CDR3 reads TGCAGTGCGCACCCCCCGACCAGGCGGTTAACTGAAGCTTTCTTT.

In its sample, this clonotype was seen a few times. The chain recombines TRBV20-1 with TRBJ2-1; the match to TRBD2 covers 11 bases. The CDR3 sequence is 17 residues long. The germline V gene has CDR1 DFQATT and CDR2 SNEGSKA (reference sequence). After removal of 3 bases from V and 0 bases from J, the junction contained 7 bases not matched to a gene. CDR3: CSASSGGGKSSYNEQFF. The CDR3 bases are TGCAGTGCTAGTAGCGGGGGGGGAAAGAGCTCCTACAATGAGCAGTTCTTC.

The V gene is TRBV7-9, the J gene TRBJ1-2; 9 bases match TRBD1. The V segment lost 2 bases and the J segment 0 bases; nucleotides outside the gene matches: 4. In germline, CDR1 is SEHNR, CDR2 FQNEAQ (reference sequence). The CDR3 contains 16 residues. DNA for the CDR3: TGTGCCAGCAGCTTACTAGGACAGGGGCCTAACTATGGCTACACCTTC. Translated, it gives CASSLLGQGPNYGYTF.

This clonotype showed up just a few times. V and J are TRBV7-2 and TRBJ2-7; a possible D gene is TRBD1 (6 bases). Trimming shortened V by 1 base and J by 3 bases, and 10 bases separated the two germline ends. In germline, CDR1 is SGHTA, CDR2 FQGNSA. This CDR3 has 14 amino acids. This chain's CDR3 is CASSLVRGHYEQYF. In DNA, the CDR3 is TGTGCCAGCAGCTTAGTCAGGGGTCACTACGAGCAGTACTTC.

This clonotype was seen repeatedly, ten times or more. This chain joins TRBV10-3 and TRBJ2-5, with a tentative D call TRBD2 (7 bases). This CDR3 has 14 amino acids. Trimming removed 5 bases at V and 5 bases at J, with 15 bases between. The germline V gene has CDR1 ENHRY and CDR2 SYGVKD. The CDR3 DNA reads TGTGCCATCAGTAACTTCGGGGGGCTGGAGACCCAGTACTTC. Protein sequence: CAISNFGGLETQYF.

This chain connects TRBV29-1 to TRBJ2-5; TRBD2 matches 8 bases. CDR3 length equals 13 residues. Per the germline V gene, CDR1 is SQVTM and CDR2 is ANQGSEA. The V segment lost 5 bases and the J segment 5 bases; nucleotides outside the gene matches: 7. In DNA, the CDR3 is TGCAGCGTTAATCGGGGGGGCCGGGAGACCCAGTACTTC. Translation: CSVNRGGRETQYF.

This clonotype was counted only a few times. CDR3 in amino acids: CASSGLGLYQETQYF. Here the CDR3 DNA reads TGTGCCAGCAGCGGACTAGGCCTATACCAAGAGACCCAGTACTTC. The gene calls are TRBV7-2 and TRBJ2-5; 7 nucleotides align to TRBD2. The J segment lost 0 bases and the V segment lost 5 bases, leaving 6 bases of the junction unmatched. Germline CDR1 and CDR2: SGHTA and FQGNSA. This CDR3 is built from 15 residues.

This clonotype has just a few counts. This chain links TRBV4-2 with TRBJ1-1; the D is unclear. V was clipped by 0 bases and J by 11 bases, with 19 bases between them. The V gene's germline CDR1 is LGHNA and CDR2 YNFKEQ. CDR3 size: 15 residues. Written as DNA, the CDR3 is TGTGCCAGCAGCCAAGAGAGTGAGGGCTTCCACTTGGCTTTCTTT. This sequence encodes CASSQESEGFHLAFF.

V usage is TRBV10-3 and J usage is TRBJ2-2, with D perhaps matching TRBD2 (7 bases). CDR1 is ENHRY, CDR2 SYGVKD, per germline. Trimming took 6 bases from V and 0 from J, leaving 11 bases between them. The CDR3 has 15 amino acids. In DNA, the CDR3 is TGTGCCATCAGCGTCGGGGGGCCGAACACCGGGGAGCTGTTTTTT. Protein: CAISVGGPNTGELFF.

The chain has TRBV6-2 or TRBV6-3 and TRBJ2-6; the D is unclear. Germline V gives CDR1 MNHEY, CDR2 SVGEGT. Trimming left V 6 bases short and J 0 bases short, with 9 bases between. The CDR3 has 15 amino acids. Written as DNA, the CDR3 is TGTGCCAGCAGCCGCTTTATCTCTGGGGCCAACGTCCTGACTTTC. Translating it yields CASSRFISGANVLTF.